This T cell receptor beta chain was profiled in a study of response to subunit inactivated influenza vaccine. TCRdb reprocessed the RT-PCR reads with MiXCR, giving one entry per CDR3 protein. This sample has 430,000 or so distinct CDR3 sequences; approximately 9.9% occur once, and the top ten carry approximately 12%. This clonotype appeared many times. CDR1 and CDR2 from the germline V gene are SGDLS and YYNGEE. The CDR3 consists of 13 residues. Trimming stripped 4 bases from V and 4 bases from J, with 10 bases between. The rearrangement joins TRBV9 to TRBJ2-3; D call uncertain. This specimen was PBMCs from blood, taken more than 35 days after vaccination. This clonotype was sampled from a man aged 45-65 years who received an inactivated influenza vaccine. This CDR3 is CASSPLGADTQYF. For the CDR3, the DNA is TGTGCCAGCAGCCCCTTGGGTGCAGATACGCAGTATTTT.